Shown below are 10 T cell receptor beta chains from a single sample sequenced in a study of blood T cell repertoires in COVID-19. Clones were read by immunoSEQ multiplex PCR, and TCRdb kept only the in-frame ones, dropping some. The sample has some 130,000 clones; 60% to 80% are singletons. The specimen was peripheral blood. The receptors here all came from a man in his sixties who had recovered from COVID-19.

V gene TRBV7-2 combines with J gene TRBJ2-2; TRBD1 might be the D (5 bases). The germline gives CDR1 SGHTA, CDR2 FQGNSA. This CDR3 is built from 14 residues. The V gene lost 3 bases and the J gene lost 6 bases, with 11 bases spanning the gap. In DNA, the CDR3 is TGTGCCAGCAGCTTTCAGGGATCCCCCGGGGAGCTGTTTTTT. Protein product: CASSFQGSPGELFF.

V usage is TRBV6-5 and J usage is TRBJ2-1, with 10 positions matching TRBD2. Germline CDR1 reads MNHEY; CDR2 reads SVGAGI. The CDR3 is made up of 15 amino acids. V shed 6 bases and J 6 bases; nucleotides not matched to a gene: 8. For the CDR3, the DNA is TGTGCCAGCAGGCCTAGCGGGAGTCTCGGCAATGAGCAGTTCTTC. It specifies CASRPSGSLGNEQFF.

The genes are TRBV5-8 and TRBJ2-7; D remains unclear. CDR3 length equals 12 residues. CDR1 and CDR2 (germline): SGHTS, YDEGEE. Between the trimmed V and J ends, which lost 2 bases and 3 bases, there was a span of 6 bases. CDR3 region: CASSFTGYEQYF. CDR3 nucleotide sequence: TGTGCCAGCAGCTTTACTGGCTACGAGCAGTACTTC.

The chain carries TRBV5-1 and TRBJ2-5, with D maybe TRBD1 (6 bases). The CDR3 runs to 15 residues. The V end lost 4 bases, the J end lost 4 bases, and 17 bases lay between the germline ends. Per germline, CDR1 SGHRS and CDR2 YFSETQ. The CDR3 nucleotides are TGCGCCAGCAGCCCAGTAACAGGGAAGGGAGAGACCCAGTACTTC. Its translation is CASSPVTGKGETQYF.

This chain links TRBV29-1 with TRBJ1-4, with 7 bases matching TRBD1. The CDR3 has 13 residues. Unmatched junction bases numbered 9, after V lost 4 bases and J lost 10 bases. Germline CDR1 SQVTM, CDR2 ANQGSEA. CDR3 amino acids: CSVGETGEGKLFF. DNA of the CDR3: TGCAGCGTTGGAGAAACAGGGGAAGGAAAACTGTTTTTT.

This chain links TRBV3-1 (or the pseudogene TRBV3-2) with TRBJ2-2, with 9 bases aligning to TRBD2. V lost 4 bases, J lost 4 bases, and 10 bases stayed unmatched. This CDR3 contains 17 residues. Per the germline V gene, CDR1 is LGHDT and CDR2 is YNNKEL (reference sequence). CDR3 in DNA: TGTGCCAGCAGCCTAAGAGGGCTAGCGGGGTCCACCGGGGAGCTGTTTTTT. Protein sequence: CASSLRGLAGSTGELFF.

This sequence joins TRBV13 and TRBJ2-7; 8 bases match TRBD2. CDR1 is PRHDT and CDR2 is FYEKMQ in the germline V gene (reference sequence). The CDR3 sequence is 15 residues long. V lost 2 bases to trimming and J lost 3 bases; unmatched junction nucleotides: 6. The CDR3 is CASSLQGGGYYEQYF. The DNA for the CDR3 is TGTGCCAGCAGCTTACAGGGCGGGGGGTACTACGAGCAGTACTTC.

The chain carries TRBV24-1 and TRBJ2-5; unclear D gene. The CDR3 length is 15 residues. Trimming removed 5 bases at V and 1 base at J, with 13 bases between. Germline V gene data show CDR1 as KGHDR and CDR2 as SFDVKD. This CDR3 reads CATSAPATVQETQYF. CDR3 in DNA: TGTGCCACCAGTGCCCCCGCGACTGTCCAAGAGACCCAGTACTTC.

Concerning this clone: Other DNA sequences in this specimen translate into the identical CDR3. CDR3 sequence (DNA): TGCGCCAGCAGCCAGGGGACTAGCGGTAGCACAGATACGCAGTATTTT. It specifies CASSQGTSGSTDTQYF. V and J are TRBV4-3 and TRBJ2-3; 11 nucleotides agree with TRBD2. The CDR3 totals 16 residues. J gave up 0 bases and V 3 bases, and 2 bases lay outside the gene matches. Germline values: CDR1 LGHNA, CDR2 YSLEER.

The gene calls are TRBV28 and TRBJ2-3; TRBD2 matches at 15 bases. With V trimmed by 8 bases and J by 4 bases, 10 bases remained unmatched. Germline-derived CDR1 and CDR2 are MDHEN and SYDVKM. The CDR3 sequence is 17 residues long. The CDR3 is CASDGTSGGTFSDTQYF. The DNA of the CDR3 is TGTGCCAGCGACGGGACTAGCGGGGGGACGTTCTCAGATACGCAGTATTTT. Combining the CDR3 with reference TRBV28 and TRBJ2-3 gives the whole variable domain DVKVTQSSRYLVKRTGEKVFLECVQDMDHENMFWYRQDPGLGLRLIYFSYDVKMKEKGDIPEGYSVSREKKERFSLILESASTNQTSMYLCASDGTSGGTFSDTQYFGPGTRLTVL.